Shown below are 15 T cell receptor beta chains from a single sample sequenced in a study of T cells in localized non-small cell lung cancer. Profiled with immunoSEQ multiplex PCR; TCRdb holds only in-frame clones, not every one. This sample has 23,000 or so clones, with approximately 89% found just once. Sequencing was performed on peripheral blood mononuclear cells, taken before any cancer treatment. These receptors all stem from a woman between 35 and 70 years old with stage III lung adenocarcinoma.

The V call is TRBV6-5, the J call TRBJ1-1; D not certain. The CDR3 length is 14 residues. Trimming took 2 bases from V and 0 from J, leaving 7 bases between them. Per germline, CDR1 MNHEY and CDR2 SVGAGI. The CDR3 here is CASSYGGMNTEAFF. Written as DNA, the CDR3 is TGTGCCAGCAGTTACGGCGGGATGAACACTGAAGCTTTCTTT.

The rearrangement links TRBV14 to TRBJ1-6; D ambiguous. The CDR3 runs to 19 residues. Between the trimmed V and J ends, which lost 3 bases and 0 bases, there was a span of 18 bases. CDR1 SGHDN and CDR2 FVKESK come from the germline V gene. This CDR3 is CASSHGARQLDSYNSPLHF. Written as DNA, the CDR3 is TGTGCCAGCAGCCATGGCGCTCGACAACTCGACTCCTATAATTCACCCCTCCACTTT.

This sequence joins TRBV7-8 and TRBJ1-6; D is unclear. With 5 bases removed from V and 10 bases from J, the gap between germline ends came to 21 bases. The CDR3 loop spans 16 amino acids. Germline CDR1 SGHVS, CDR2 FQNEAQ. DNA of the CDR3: TGTGCCAGCAGCCCTAGGCCGACATCAAGCGGGTCACCCCTCCACTTT. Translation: CASSPRPTSSGSPLHF.

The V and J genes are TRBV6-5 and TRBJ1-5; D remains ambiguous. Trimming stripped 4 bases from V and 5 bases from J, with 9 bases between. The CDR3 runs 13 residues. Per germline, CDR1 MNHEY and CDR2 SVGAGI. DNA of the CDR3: TGTGCCAGCAGTTCCCAGTTGGATCAGCCCCAGCATTTT. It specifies CASSSQLDQPQHF.

The CDR3 coding sequence is TGTGCCAGCAGCTTAGACCCAATGACTATTGCGGGAGTTTGGGAGCAGTTCTTC. Amino acids: CASSLDPMTIAGVWEQFF. This chain joins TRBV7-8 and TRBJ2-1; 7 nucleotides agree with TRBD2. Trimming at V came to 1 base and at J to 10 bases, leaving 19 bases not matched to a gene. CDR3 length: 18 residues. Germline-derived CDR1 and CDR2 are SGHVS and FQNEAQ.

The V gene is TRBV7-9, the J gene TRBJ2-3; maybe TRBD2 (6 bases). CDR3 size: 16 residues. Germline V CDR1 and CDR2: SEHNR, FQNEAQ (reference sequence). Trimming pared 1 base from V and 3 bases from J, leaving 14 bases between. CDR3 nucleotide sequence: TGTGCCAGCAGCTTAGGCTCGACTAGAAGTACAGATACGCAGTATTTT. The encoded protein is CASSLGSTRSTDTQYF. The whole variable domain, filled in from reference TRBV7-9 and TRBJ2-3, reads DTGVSQNPRHKITKRGQNVTFRCDPISEHNRLYWYRQTLGQGPEFLTYFQNEAQLEKSRLLSDRFSAERPKGSFSTLEIQRTEQGDSAMYLCASSLGSTRSTDTQYFGPGTRLTVL.

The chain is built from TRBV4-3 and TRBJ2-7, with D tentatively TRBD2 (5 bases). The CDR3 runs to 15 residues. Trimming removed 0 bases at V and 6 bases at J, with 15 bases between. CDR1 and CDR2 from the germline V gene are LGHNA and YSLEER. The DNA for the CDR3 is TGCGCCAGCAGCCAAGATCTCCCGCGGGTCGGCGAGCAGTACTTC. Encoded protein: CASSQDLPRVGEQYF.

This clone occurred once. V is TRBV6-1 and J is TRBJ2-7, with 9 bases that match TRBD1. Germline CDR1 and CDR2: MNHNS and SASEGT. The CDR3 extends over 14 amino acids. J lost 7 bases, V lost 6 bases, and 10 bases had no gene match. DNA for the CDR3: TGTGCCAGCAGATCCGGGACAGGGTCGTTTGAGCAGTACTTC. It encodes CASRSGTGSFEQYF.

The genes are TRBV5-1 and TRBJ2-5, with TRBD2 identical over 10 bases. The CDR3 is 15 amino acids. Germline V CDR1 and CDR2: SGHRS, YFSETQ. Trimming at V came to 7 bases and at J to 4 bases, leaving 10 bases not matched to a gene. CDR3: CASASSGSIAETQYF. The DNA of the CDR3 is TGCGCCAGCGCCTCTAGCGGGAGTATTGCAGAGACCCAGTACTTC. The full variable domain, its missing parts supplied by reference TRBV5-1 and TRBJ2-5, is KAGVTQTPRYLIKTRGQQVTLSCSPISGHRSVSWYQQTPGQGLQFLFEYFSETQRNKGNFPGRFSGRQFSNSRSEMNVSTLELGDSALYLCASASSGSIAETQYFGPGTRLLVL.

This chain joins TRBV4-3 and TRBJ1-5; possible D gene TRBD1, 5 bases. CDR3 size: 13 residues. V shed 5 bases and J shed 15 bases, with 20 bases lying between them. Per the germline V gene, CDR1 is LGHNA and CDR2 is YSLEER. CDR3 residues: CASSTSISGTRHF. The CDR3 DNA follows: TGCGCCAGCAGCACAAGTATTTCCGGGACCCGGCATTTT.

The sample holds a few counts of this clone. DNA of the CDR3: TGCGCCAGCAGCCACACAGGTCACAGCTCCTACGAGCAGTACTTC. Protein sequence: CASSHTGHSSYEQYF. The chain has TRBV5-1 and TRBJ2-7; maybe TRBD1 (5 bases). This CDR3 comprises 15 residues. The V end lost 4 bases, the J end lost 0 bases, and 14 bases lay between the germline ends. Germline CDR1 reads SGHRS; CDR2 reads YFSETQ.

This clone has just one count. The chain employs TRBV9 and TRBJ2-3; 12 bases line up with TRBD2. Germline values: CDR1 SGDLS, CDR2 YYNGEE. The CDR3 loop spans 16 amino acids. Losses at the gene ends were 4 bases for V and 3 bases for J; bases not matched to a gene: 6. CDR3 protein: CASSPRTSGMTDTQYF. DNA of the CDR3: TGTGCCAGCAGCCCGAGGACTAGCGGGATGACAGATACGCAGTATTTT.

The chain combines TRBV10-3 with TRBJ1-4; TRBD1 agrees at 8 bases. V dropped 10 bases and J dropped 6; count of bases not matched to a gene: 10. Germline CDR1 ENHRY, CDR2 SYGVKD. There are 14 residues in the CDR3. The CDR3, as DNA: TGTGCCACCCGGAGAGGGACAGGTGATGAAAAACTGTTTTTT. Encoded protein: CATRRGTGDEKLFF.

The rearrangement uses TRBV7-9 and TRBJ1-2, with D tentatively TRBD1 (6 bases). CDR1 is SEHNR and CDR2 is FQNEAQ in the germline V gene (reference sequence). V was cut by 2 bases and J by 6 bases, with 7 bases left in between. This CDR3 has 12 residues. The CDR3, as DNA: TGTGCCAGCAGCTTATGGGGGCATGGCTACACCTTC. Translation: CASSLWGHGYTF. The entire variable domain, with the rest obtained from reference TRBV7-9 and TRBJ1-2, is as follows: DTGVSQNPRHKITKRGQNVTFRCDPISEHNRLYWYRQTLGQGPEFLTYFQNEAQLEKSRLLSDRFSAERPKGSFSTLEIQRTEQGDSAMYLCASSLWGHGYTFGSGTRLTVV.

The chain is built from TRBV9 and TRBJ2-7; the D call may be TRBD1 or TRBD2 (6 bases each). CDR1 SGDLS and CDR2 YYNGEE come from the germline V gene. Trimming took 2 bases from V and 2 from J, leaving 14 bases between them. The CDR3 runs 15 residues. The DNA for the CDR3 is TGTGCCAGCAGCGTCTCCACCGGGGGCCCCTACGAGCAGTACTTC. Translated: CASSVSTGGPYEQYF.